This T cell receptor beta chain was observed in a study of T cell responses to AZD1222 COVID-19 vaccine. Whole-study findings and limits: Just a handful of AZD1222 recipients tested seropositive at baseline.

This CDR3 is 12 amino acids long. V gave up 6 bases and J gave up 5 bases, with 10 bases separating them. About this clone: Its target is not known.

The data were produced by immunoSEQ multiplex PCR, yet TCRdb's version contains in-frame clones alone and is incomplete. The sample yields around 140,000 clones, 85% to 95% seen once. The clonotype was recovered from an adult in good health. The sequencing here drew on peripheral blood, taken on day 0 of AZD1222 vaccination. The rearrangement uses TRBV12-3 or TRBV12-4 and TRBJ1-2; no clear D. The CDR3 region has the DNA TGTGCCAGCAGCCGCTACACATATGGCTACACCTTC. Protein: CASSRYTYGYTF.